Listed here is a single T cell receptor (beta chain). Its antigen remains unidentified. The data were obtained in a study of blood T cells in healthy people across ages. Study conclusions and caveats: Observed TCR beta diversity showed a strong correlation with the percentage of naive T cells as measured by flow cytometry.

The germline V gene has CDR1 SGHTA and CDR2 FQGNSA. Trimming removed 6 bases from V and 6 bases from J; junction bases left unmatched: 8. This CDR3 region has 16 residues. In terms of origin and age, donors were healthy Caucasian individuals from Russia aged 6 to 90. PCR was performed a second time for roughly 7 to 12 cycles using a sample-barcoded 5' primer and a J-beta primer mix. At least 3 million CDR3-containing paired-end reads were obtained per sample. Using its own MiXCR run on the 5' RACE reads, TCRdb lists one record per CDR3 protein. Among 580,000 or so distinct CDR3 sequences, 45% to 55% were seen once, and the ten largest hold just under 25%.

This chain uses TRBV7-2 with TRBJ2-1, with 13 bases aligning to TRBD2. The sequencing sample was made of blood. This receptor was taken from an elderly man in good health. For the CDR3, the DNA is TGTGCCAGCAGGGTAACCGGGACTAGCGGGACCAATGAGCAGTTCTTC. The encoded protein is CASRVTGTSGTNEQFF.